This T cell receptor (beta chain) derives from a study of T cells after yellow fever vaccination. Study details: In the case of low-cell-number fractions, SMART-Seq v4 Ultra Low Input was used for preparation.

With respect to this clonotype: What it recognizes is unknown.

Each CDR3 protein is one row after TCRdb ran MiXCR on the 5' RACE reads. The sample holds hundreds of thousands of distinct CDR3 sequences, 10% to 15% seen once. J gave up 5 bases and V 5 bases, and 18 bases lay outside the gene matches. Germline V CDR1 and CDR2: MNHEY, SVGEGT. The length of the CDR3 is 18 residues. Regarding the study as a whole: Faster peaking, at day 5 versus 15, marked a secondary response that was weaker. A large majority of primary-vaccination clones showed up again after the booster (just under 97% CD4, roughly 88% CD8).

The sequencing used PBMCs, collected on the day of the yellow fever booster vaccination. The TCR sequence derives from a man aged 30-40 years who received the YFV17D yellow fever vaccine. This chain connects TRBV6-2 or TRBV6-3 to TRBJ2-5, with TRBD1 matching 9 bases. The CDR3 region has the DNA TGTGCCAGCAGTCCACTAATCGTCCGGGACAGGGAACAGGAGACCCAGTACTTC. Protein product: CASSPLIVRDREQETQYF.